This T cell receptor (beta chain) was obtained from a study of T cell changes during pregnancy in multiple sclerosis. V lost 6 bases and J lost 5; bases outside the gene matches: 7. In germline, CDR1 is MDHEN, CDR2 SYDVKM. The length of the CDR3 is 15 residues. The assay was immunoSEQ multiplex PCR, and TCRdb's table has in-frame clones only and misses some. The top ten hold 1.5% to 2% of the sample, which has 90,000 or so clones, around 90% seen once. This clonotype was obtained from a female donor in good health, enrolled as a control in a pregnancy study. This specimen consisted of peripheral blood, obtained in the first trimester of pregnancy. The chain has TRBV28 and TRBJ2-5; 12 bases are shared with TRBD2. CDR3 loop: CASSRLAGGPETQYF. The CDR3 DNA is TGTGCCAGCAGCCGCCTAGCGGGGGGGCCGGAGACCCAGTACTTC.